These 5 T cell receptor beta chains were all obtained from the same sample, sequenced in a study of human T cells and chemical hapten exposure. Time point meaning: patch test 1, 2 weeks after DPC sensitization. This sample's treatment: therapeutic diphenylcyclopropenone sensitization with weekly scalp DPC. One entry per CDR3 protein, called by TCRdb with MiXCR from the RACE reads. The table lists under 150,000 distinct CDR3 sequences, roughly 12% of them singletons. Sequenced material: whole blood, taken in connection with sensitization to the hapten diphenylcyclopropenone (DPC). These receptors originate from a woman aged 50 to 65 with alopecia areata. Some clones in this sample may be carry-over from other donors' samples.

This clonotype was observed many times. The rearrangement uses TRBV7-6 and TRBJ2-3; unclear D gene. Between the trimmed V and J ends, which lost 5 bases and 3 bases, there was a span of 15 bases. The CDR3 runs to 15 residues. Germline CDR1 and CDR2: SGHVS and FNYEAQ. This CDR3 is CASSATNHGTDTQYF. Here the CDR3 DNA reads TGTGCCAGCAGCGCCACAAACCATGGGACAGATACGCAGTATTTT.

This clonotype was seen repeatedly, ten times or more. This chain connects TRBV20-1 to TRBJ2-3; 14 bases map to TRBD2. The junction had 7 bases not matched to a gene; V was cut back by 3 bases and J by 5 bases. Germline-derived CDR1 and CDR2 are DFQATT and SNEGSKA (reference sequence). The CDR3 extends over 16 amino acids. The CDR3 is CSASKTSGGAIDTQYF. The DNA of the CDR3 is TGCAGTGCTAGTAAGACTAGCGGGGGGGCGATAGATACGCAGTATTTT.

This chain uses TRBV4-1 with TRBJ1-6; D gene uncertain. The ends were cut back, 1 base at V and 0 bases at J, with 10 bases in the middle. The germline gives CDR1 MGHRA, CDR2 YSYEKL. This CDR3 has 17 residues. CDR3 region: CASSQVDASSYNSPLHF. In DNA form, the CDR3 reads TGCGCCAGCAGCCAAGTGGACGCTAGCTCCTATAATTCACCCCTCCACTTT.

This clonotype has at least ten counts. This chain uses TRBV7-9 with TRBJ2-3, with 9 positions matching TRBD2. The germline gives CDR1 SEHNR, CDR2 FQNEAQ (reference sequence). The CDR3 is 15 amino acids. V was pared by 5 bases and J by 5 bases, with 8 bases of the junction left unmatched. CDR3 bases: TGTGCCAGCAGCCCATTGGCGGGAGGGGGAGATACGCAGTATTTT. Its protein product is CASSPLAGGGDTQYF. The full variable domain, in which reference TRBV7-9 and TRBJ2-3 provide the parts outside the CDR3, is DTGVSQNPRHKITKRGQNVTFRCDPISEHNRLYWYRQTLGQGPEFLTYFQNEAQLEKSRLLSDRFSAERPKGSFSTLEIQRTEQGDSAMYLCASSPLAGGGDTQYFGPGTRLTVL.

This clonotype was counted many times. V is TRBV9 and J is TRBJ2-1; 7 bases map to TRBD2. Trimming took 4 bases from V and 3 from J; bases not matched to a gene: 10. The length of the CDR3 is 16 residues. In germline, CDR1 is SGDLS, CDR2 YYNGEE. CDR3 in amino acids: CASSPGTTRVYNEQFF. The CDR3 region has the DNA TGTGCCAGCAGCCCCGGGACTACCAGAGTCTACAATGAGCAGTTCTTC.